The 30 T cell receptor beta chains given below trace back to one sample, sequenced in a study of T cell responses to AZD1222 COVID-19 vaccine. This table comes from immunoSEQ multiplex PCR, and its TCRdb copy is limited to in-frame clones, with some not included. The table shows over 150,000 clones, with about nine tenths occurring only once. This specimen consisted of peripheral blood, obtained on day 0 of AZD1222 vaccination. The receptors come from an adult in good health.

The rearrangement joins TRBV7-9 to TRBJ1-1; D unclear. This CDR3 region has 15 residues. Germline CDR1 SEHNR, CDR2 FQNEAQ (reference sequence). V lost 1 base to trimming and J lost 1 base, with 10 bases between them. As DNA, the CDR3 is TGTGCCAGCAGCTTAGGAAGGGCAGGGAACACTGAAGCTTTCTTT. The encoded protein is CASSLGRAGNTEAFF.

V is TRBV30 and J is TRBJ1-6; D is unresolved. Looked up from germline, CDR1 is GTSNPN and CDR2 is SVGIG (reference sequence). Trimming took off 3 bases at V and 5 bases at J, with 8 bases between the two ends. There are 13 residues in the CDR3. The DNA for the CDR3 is TGTGCCTGGAGGGACCGGAATAATTCACCCCTCCACTTT. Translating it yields CAWRDRNNSPLHF. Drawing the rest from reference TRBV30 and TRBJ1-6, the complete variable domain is SQTIHQWPATLVQPVGSPLSLECTVEGTSNPNLYWYRQAAGRGLQLLFYSVGIGQISSEVPQNLSASRPQDRQFILSSKKLLLSDSGFYLCAWRDRNNSPLHFGNGTRLTVT.

The CDR3 DNA reads TGTGCCAGCAGCCTCAGGGGGGGAGGAGAGACCCAGTACTTC. It encodes CASSLRGGGETQYF. V usage is TRBV7-3 and J usage is TRBJ2-5; D is possibly TRBD1 or TRBD2 (7 bases each). Trimming removed 5 bases from V and 4 bases from J, with 14 bases in between. CDR1 is SGHTA and CDR2 is FQGTGA in the germline V gene. The CDR3 covers 14 residues. Drawing the rest from reference TRBV7-3 and TRBJ2-5, the complete variable domain is GAGVSQTPSNKVTEKGKYVELRCDPISGHTALYWYRQSLGQGPEFLIYFQGTGAADDSGLPNDRFFAVRPEGSVSTLKIQRTERGDSAVYLCASSLRGGGETQYFGPGTRLLVL.

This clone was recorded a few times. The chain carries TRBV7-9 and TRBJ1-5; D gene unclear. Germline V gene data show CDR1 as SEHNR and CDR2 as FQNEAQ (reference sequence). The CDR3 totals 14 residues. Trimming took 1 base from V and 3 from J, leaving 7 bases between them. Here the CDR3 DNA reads TGTGCCAGCAGCTTAGGCAAGCCCAATCAGCCCCAGCATTTT. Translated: CASSLGKPNQPQHF.

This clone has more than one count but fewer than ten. The CDR3 loop is CASRAAGGANEQFF. In nucleotides, the CDR3 is TGTGCCAGCAGGGCCGCCGGGGGGGCAAATGAGCAGTTCTTC. The gene calls are TRBV27 and TRBJ2-1, with 8 positions matching TRBD2. Germline V gene sequence: CDR1 MNHEY, CDR2 SMNVEV (reference sequence). The CDR3 is 14 amino acids. With V trimmed by 6 bases and J by 7 bases, 8 bases remained unmatched.

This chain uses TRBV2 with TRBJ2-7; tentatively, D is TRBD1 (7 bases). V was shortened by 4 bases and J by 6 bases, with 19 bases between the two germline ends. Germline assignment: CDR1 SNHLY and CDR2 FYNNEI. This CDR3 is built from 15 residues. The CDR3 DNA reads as TGTGCCAGCAGTGTCCGGGCAGGGGGGTCGAGCGAGCAGTACTTC. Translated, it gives CASSVRAGGSSEQYF.

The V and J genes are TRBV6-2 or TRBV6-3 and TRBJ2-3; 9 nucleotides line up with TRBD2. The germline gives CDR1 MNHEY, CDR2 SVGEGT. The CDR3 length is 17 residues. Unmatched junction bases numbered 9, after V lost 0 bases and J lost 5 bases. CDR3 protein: CASSYSSSGVVRDTQYF. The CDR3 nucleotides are TGTGCCAGCAGTTACTCCTCTAGCGGGGTAGTCCGAGATACGCAGTATTTT.

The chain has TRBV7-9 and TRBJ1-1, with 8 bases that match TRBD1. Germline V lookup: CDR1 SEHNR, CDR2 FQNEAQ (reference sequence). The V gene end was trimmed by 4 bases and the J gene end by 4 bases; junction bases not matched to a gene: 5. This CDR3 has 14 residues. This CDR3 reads CASSSRTGGTEAFF. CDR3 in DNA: TGTGCCAGCAGCTCCCGTACAGGGGGCACTGAAGCTTTCTTT. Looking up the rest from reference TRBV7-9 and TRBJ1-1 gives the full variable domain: DTGVSQNPRHKITKRGQNVTFRCDPISEHNRLYWYRQTLGQGPEFLTYFQNEAQLEKSRLLSDRFSAERPKGSFSTLEIQRTEQGDSAMYLCASSSRTGGTEAFFGQGTRLTVV.

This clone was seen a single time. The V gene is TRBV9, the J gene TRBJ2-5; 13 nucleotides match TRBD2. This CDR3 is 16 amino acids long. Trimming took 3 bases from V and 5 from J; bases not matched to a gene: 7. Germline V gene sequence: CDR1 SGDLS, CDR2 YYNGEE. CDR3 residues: CASSGPLAGGLETQYF. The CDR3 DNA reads TGTGCCAGCAGCGGACCACTAGCGGGGGGGCTGGAGACCCAGTACTTC.

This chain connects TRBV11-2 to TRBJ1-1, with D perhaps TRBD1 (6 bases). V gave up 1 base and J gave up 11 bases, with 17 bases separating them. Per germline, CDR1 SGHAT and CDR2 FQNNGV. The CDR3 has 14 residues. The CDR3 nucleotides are TGTGCCAGCAGCTTAGCGGTATCAGGGGTAAGGGCTTTCTTT. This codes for CASSLAVSGVRAFF.

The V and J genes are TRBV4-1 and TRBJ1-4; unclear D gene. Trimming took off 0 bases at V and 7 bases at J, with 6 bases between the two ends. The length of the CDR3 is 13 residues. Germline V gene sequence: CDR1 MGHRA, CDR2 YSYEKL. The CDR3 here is CASSQDLREKLFF. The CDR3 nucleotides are TGCGCCAGCAGCCAAGATCTGCGTGAAAAACTGTTTTTT.

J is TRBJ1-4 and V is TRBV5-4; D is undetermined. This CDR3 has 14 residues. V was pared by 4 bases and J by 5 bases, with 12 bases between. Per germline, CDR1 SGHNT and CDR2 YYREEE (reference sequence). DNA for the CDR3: TGTGCCAGCAGCACGGACGGAAGAAATGAAAAACTGTTTTTT. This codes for CASSTDGRNEKLFF.

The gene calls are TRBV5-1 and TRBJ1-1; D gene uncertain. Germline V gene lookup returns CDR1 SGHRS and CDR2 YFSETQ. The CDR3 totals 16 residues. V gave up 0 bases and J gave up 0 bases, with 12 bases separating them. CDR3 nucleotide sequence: TGCGCCAGCAGCTTGGACTCGGGGATTATGAACACTGAAGCTTTCTTT. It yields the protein CASSLDSGIMNTEAFF.

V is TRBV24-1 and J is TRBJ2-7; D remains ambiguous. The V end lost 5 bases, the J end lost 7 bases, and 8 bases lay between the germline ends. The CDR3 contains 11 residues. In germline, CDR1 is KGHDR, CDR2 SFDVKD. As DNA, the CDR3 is TGTGCCACCAGTGGGCGATGGGAGCAGTACTTC. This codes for CATSGRWEQYF.

This CDR3 is CASSSQGRTEAFF. The CDR3 DNA sequence: TGTGCCAGCAGCTCTCAGGGTAGGACTGAAGCTTTCTTT. The chain uses TRBV7-9 and TRBJ1-1, with D perhaps TRBD1 (5 bases). The germline V and J ends were trimmed by 4 bases and 5 bases, with 11 bases remaining between them. In germline, CDR1 is SEHNR, CDR2 FQNEAQ (reference sequence). The CDR3 totals 13 residues.

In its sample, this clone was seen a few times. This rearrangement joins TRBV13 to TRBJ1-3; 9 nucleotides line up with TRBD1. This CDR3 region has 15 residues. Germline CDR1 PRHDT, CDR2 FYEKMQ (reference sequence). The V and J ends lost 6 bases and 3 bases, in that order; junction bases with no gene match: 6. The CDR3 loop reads CASRRQGDGGNTIYF. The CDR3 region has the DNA TGTGCCAGCAGGCGACAGGGGGATGGTGGAAACACCATATATTTT.

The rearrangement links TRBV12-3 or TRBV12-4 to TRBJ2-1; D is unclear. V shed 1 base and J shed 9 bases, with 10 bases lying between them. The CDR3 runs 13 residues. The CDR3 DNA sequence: TGTGCCAGCAGTTTAGGGACGGCGGTTGAGCAGTTCTTC. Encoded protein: CASSLGTAVEQFF.

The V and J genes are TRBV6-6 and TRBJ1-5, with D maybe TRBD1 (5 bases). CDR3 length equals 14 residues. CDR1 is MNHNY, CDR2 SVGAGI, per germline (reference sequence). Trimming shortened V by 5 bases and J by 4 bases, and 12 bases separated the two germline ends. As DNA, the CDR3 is TGTGCCAGCAGTCCATGGGGACTTAATCAGCCCCAGCATTTT. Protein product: CASSPWGLNQPQHF.

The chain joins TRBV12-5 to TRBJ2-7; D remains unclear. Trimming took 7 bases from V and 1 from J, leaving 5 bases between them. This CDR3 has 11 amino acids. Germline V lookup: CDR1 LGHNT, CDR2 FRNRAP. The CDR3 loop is CASAHSYEQYF. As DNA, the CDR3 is TGTGCTAGTGCCCATTCCTACGAGCAGTACTTC.

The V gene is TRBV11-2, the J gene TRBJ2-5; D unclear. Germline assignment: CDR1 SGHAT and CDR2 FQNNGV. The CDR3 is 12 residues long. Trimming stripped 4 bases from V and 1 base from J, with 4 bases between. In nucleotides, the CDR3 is TGTGCCAGCAGCTCCGTCCAAGAGACCCAGTACTTC. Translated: CASSSVQETQYF.

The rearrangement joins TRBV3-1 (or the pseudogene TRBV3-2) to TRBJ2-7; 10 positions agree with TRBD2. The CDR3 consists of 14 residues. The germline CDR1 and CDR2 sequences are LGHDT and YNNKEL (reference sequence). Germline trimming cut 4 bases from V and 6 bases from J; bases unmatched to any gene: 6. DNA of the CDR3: TGTGCCAGCAGCCCTATAGCGGGGGGTGGCGAGCAGTACTTC. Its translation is CASSPIAGGGEQYF.

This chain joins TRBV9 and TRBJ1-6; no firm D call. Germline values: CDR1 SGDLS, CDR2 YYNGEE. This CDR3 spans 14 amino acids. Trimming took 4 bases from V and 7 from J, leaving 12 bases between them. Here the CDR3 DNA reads TGTGCCAGCAGCCCCGGCGGGCGAAATTCACCCCTCCACTTT. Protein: CASSPGGRNSPLHF.

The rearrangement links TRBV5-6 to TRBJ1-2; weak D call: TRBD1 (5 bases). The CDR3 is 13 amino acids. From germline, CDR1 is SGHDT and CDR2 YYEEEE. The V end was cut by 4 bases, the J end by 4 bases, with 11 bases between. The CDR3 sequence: CASSMGRLYGYTF. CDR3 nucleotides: TGTGCCAGCAGCATGGGACGGCTCTATGGCTACACCTTC.

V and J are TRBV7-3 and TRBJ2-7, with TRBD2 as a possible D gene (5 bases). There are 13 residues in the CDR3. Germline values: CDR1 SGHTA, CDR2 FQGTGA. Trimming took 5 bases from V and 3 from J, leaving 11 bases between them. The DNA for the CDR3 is TGTGCCAGCAGCCCCGGGATTTTCTACGAGCAGTACTTC. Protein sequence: CASSPGIFYEQYF.

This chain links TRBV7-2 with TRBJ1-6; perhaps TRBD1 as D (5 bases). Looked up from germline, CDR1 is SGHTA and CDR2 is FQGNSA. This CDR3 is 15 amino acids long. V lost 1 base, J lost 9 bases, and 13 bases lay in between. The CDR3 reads CASSLVRGYGSPLHF. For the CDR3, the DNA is TGTGCCAGCAGCTTAGTAAGGGGCTACGGTTCACCCCTCCACTTT.

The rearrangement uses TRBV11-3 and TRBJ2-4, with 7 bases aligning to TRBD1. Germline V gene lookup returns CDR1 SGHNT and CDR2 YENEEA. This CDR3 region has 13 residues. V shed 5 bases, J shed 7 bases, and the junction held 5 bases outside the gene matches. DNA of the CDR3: TGTGCCAGCAGCCACGGGACAGATAACATTCAGTACTTC. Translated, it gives CASSHGTDNIQYF.

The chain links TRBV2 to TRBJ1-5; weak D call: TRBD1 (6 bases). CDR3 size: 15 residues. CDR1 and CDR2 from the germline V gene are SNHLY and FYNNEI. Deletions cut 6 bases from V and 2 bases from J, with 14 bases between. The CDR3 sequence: CASRTDRLGNQPQHF. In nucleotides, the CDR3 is TGTGCCAGCAGAACGGACAGACTCGGCAATCAGCCCCAGCATTTT.

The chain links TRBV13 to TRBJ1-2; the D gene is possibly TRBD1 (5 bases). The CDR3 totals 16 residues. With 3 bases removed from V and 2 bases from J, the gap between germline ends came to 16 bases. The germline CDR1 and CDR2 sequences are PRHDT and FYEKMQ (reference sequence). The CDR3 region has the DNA TGTGCCAGCAGCTTGGGGCCGGGAGATCCCAACTATGGCTACACCTTC. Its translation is CASSLGPGDPNYGYTF. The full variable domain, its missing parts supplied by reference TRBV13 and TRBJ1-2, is AAGVIQSPRHLIKEKRETATLKCYPIPRHDTVYWYQQGPGQDPQFLISFYEKMQSDKGSIPDRFSAQQFSDYHSELNMSSLELGDSALYFCASSLGPGDPNYGYTFGSGTRLTVV.

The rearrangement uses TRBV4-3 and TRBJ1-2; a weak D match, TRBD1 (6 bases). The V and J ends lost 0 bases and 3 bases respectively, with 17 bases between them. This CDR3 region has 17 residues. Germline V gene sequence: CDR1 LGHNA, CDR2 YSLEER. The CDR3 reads CASSQDRGLTTDYGYTF. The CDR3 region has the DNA TGCGCCAGCAGCCAAGACAGGGGATTGACTACGGACTATGGCTACACCTTC.

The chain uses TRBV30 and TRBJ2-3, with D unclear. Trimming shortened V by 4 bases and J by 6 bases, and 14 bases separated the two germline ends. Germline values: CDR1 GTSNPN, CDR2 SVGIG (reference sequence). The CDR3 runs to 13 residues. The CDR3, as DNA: TGTGCCTGGACCCTTATTCTGGTGGATACGCAGTATTTT. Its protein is CAWTLILVDTQYF.